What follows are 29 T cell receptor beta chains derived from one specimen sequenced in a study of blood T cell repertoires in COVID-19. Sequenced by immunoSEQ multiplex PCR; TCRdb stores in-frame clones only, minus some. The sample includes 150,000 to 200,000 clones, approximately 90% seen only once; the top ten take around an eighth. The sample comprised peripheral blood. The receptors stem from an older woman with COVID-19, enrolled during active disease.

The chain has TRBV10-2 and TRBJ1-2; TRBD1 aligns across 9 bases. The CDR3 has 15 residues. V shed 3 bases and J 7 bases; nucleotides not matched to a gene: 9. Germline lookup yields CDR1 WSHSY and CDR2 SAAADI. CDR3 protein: CASSEVSQGASGYTF. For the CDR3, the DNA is TGCGCCAGCAGTGAAGTCTCACAGGGGGCTTCTGGCTACACCTTC.

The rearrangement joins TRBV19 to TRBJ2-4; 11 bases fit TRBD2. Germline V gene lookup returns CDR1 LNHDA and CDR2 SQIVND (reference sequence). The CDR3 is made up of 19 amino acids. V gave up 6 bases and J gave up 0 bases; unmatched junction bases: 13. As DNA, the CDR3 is TGTGCCAGTAGCCTGACTAGCGGGACCTTCAGCCTAGCCAAAAACATTCAGTACTTC. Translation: CASSLTSGTFSLAKNIQYF.

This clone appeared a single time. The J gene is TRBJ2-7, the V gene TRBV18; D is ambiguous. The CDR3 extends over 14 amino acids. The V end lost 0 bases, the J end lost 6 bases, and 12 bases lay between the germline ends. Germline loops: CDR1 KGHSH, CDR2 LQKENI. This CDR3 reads CASSPPFQVGEQYF. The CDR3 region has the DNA TGTGCCAGCTCACCACCGTTCCAGGTTGGCGAGCAGTACTTC.

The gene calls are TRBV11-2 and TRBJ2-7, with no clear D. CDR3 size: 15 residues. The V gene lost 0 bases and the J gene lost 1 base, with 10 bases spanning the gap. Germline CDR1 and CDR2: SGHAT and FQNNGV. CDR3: CASSLELVSSYEQYF. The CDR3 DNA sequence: TGTGCCAGCAGCTTAGAACTTGTGTCGTCCTACGAGCAGTACTTC. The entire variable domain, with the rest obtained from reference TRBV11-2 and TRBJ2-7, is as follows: EAGVAQSPRYKIIEKRQSVAFWCNPISGHATLYWYQQILGQGPKLLIQFQNNGVVDDSQLPKDRFSAERLKGVDSTLKIQPAKLEDSAVYLCASSLELVSSYEQYFGPGTRLTVT.

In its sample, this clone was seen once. The CDR3 loop is CASVKREGLADTQYF. DNA for the CDR3: TGCGCCAGCGTCAAGCGGGAGGGCCTCGCAGATACGCAGTATTTT. J is TRBJ2-3 and V is TRBV5-1; the match to TRBD2 covers 10 bases. J gave up 4 bases and V 7 bases, and 9 bases lay outside the gene matches. Germline CDR1 and CDR2: SGHRS and YFSETQ. This CDR3 is built from 15 residues.

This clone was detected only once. This CDR3 is CASALGANPTDTQYF. The DNA of the CDR3 is TGTGCTAGTGCCCTTGGGGCCAATCCCACAGATACGCAGTATTTT. This chain links TRBV12-5 with TRBJ2-3; the D gene is possibly TRBD1 (5 bases). The CDR3 is 15 residues long. Trimming took 7 bases from V and 2 from J, leaving 16 bases between them. The germline gives CDR1 LGHNT, CDR2 FRNRAP.

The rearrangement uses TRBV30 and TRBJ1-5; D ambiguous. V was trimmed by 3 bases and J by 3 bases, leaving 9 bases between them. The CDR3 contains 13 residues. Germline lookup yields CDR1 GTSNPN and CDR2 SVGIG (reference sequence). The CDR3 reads CAWRGRFNQPQHF. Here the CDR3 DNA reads TGTGCCTGGAGGGGGAGGTTCAATCAGCCCCAGCATTTT.

Here the CDR3 DNA reads TGCGCCAGCAGCAGGGGTCGGGGGAATGTTTCACCCCTCCACTTT. Encoded protein: CASSRGRGNVSPLHF. The chain has TRBV5-1 and TRBJ1-6; TRBD1 might be the D (5 bases). The germline V gene encodes CDR1 SGHRS and CDR2 YFSETQ. The CDR3 sequence is 15 residues long. V was shortened by 4 bases and J by 9 bases, with 17 bases between the two germline ends.

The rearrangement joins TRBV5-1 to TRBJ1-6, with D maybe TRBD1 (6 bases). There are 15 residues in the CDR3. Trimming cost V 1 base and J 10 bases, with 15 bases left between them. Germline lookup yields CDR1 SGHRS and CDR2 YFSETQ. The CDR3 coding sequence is TGCGCCAGCAGCTTGCTACAGGGAGATGGATCACCCCTCCACTTT. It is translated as CASSLLQGDGSPLHF. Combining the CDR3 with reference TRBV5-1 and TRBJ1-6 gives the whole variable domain KAGVTQTPRYLIKTRGQQVTLSCSPISGHRSVSWYQQTPGQGLQFLFEYFSETQRNKGNFPGRFSGRQFSNSRSEMNVSTLELGDSALYLCASSLLQGDGSPLHFGNGTRLTVT.

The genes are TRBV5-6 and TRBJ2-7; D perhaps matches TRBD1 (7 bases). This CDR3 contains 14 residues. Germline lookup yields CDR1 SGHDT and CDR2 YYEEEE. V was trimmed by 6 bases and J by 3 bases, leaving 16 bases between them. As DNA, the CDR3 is TGTGCCAGCACATTCTACAGGGGAGGCTACGAGCAGTACTTC. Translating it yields CASTFYRGGYEQYF.

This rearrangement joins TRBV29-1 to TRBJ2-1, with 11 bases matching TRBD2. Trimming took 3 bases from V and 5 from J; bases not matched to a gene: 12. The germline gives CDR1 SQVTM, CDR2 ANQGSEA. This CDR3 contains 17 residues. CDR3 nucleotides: TGCAGCGTTGAGACTAGCGGGAAGCCCCAACAGAACAATGAGCAGTTCTTC. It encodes CSVETSGKPQQNNEQFF.

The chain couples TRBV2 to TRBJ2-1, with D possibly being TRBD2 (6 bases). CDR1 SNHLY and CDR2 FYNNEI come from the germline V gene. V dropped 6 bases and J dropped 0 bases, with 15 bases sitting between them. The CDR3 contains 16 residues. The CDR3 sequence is CASSGGTWSSYNEQFF. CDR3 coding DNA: TGTGCCAGCAGCGGCGGGACGTGGAGCTCCTACAATGAGCAGTTCTTC. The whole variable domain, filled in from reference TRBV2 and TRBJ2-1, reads EPEVTQTPSHQVTQMGQEVILRCVPISNHLYFYWYRQILGQKVEFLVSFYNNEISEKSEIFDDQFSVERPDGSNFTLKIRSTKLEDSAMYFCASSGGTWSSYNEQFFGPGTRLTVL.

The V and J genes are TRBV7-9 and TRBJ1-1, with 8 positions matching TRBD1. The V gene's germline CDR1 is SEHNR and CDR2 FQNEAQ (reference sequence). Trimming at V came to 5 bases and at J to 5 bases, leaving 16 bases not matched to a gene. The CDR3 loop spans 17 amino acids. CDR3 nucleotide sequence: TGTGCCAGCAGCCCCGGAAGTGGCAGGGGGCGATTGACTGAAGCTTTCTTT. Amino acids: CASSPGSGRGRLTEAFF.

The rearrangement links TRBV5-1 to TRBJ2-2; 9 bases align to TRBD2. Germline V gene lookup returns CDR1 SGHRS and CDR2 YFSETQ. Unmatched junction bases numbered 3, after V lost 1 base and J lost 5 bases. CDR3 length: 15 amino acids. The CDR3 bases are TGCGCCAGCAGCTTGTCCCTAGCGGGGACCGGGGAGCTGTTTTTT. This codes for CASSLSLAGTGELFF. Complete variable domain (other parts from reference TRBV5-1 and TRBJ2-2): KAGVTQTPRYLIKTRGQQVTLSCSPISGHRSVSWYQQTPGQGLQFLFEYFSETQRNKGNFPGRFSGRQFSNSRSEMNVSTLELGDSALYLCASSLSLAGTGELFFGEGSRLTVL.

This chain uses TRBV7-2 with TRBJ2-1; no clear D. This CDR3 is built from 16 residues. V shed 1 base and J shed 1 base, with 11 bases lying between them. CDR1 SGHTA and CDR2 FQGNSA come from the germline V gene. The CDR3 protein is CASSLDGGQSYNEQFF. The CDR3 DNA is TGTGCCAGCAGCTTAGATGGTGGGCAGTCCTACAATGAGCAGTTCTTC.

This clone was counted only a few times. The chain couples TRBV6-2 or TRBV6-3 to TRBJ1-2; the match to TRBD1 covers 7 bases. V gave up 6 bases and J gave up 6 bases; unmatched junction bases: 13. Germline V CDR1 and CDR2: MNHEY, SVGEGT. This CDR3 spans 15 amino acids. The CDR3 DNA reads TGTGCCAGCAGCCTAACTCAAGACAGGGCCCATGGCTACACCTTC. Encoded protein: CASSLTQDRAHGYTF.

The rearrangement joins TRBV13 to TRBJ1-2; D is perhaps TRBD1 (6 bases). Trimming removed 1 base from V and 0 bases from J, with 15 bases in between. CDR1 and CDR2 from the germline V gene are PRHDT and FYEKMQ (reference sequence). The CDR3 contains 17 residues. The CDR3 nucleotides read TGTGCCAGCAGCTTAGCAAAGAGGACAGTAGCTAACTATGGCTACACCTTC. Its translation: CASSLAKRTVANYGYTF.

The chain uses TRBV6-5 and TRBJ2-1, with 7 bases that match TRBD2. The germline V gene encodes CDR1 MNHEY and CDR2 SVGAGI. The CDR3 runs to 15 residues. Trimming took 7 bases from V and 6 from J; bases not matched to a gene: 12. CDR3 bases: TGTGCCAGCAAGTATATGGGAGGGTCGGGCAATGAGCAGTTCTTC. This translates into CASKYMGGSGNEQFF.

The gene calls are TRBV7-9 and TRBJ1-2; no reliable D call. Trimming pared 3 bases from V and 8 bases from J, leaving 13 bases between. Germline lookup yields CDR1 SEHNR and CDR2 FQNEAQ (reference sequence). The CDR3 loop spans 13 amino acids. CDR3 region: CASSFDNAGGYTF. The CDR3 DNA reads TGTGCCAGCAGCTTCGACAACGCGGGAGGCTACACCTTC.

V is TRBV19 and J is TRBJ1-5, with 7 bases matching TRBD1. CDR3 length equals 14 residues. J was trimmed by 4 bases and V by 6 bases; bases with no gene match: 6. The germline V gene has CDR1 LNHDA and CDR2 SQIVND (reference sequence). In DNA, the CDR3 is TGTGCCAGTAGGCCCGGGGACAGAAATCAGCCCCAGCATTTT. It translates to CASRPGDRNQPQHF.

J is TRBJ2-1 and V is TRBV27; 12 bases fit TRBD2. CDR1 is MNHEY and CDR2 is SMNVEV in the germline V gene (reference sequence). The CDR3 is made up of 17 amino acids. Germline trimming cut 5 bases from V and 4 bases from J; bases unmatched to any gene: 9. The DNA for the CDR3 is TGTGCCAGCAGTCGTTTGGGACTAGCGGGCCCGTACAATGAGCAGTTCTTC. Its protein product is CASSRLGLAGPYNEQFF.

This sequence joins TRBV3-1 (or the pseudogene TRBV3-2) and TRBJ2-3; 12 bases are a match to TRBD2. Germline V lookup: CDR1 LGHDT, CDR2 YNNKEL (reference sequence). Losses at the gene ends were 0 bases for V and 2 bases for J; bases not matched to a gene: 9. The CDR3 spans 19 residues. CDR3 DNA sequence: TGTGCCAGCAGCCAAGATCTCGGGACTAGCGGGTTGTTCACAGATACGCAGTATTTT. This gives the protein CASSQDLGTSGLFTDTQYF.

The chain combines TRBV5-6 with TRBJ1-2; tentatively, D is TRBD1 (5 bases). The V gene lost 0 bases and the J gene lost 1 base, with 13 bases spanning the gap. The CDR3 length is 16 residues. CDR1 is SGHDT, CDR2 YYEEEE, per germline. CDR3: CASSLESRGVNYGYTF. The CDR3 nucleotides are TGTGCCAGCAGCTTGGAGTCGCGGGGCGTTAACTATGGCTACACCTTC.

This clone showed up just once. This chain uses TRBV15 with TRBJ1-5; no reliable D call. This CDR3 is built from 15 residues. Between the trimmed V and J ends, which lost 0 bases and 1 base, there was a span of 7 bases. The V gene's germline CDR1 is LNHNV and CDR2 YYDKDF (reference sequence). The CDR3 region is CATSRDRGSNQPQHF. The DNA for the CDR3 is TGTGCCACCAGCAGAGATCGGGGAAGCAATCAGCCCCAGCATTTT. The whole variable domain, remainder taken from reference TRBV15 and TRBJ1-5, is DAMVIQNPRYQVTQFGKPVTLSCSQTLNHNVMYWYQQKSSQAPKLLFHYYDKDFNNEADTPDNFQSRRPNTSFCFLDIRSPGLGDTAMYLCATSRDRGSNQPQHFGDGTRLSIL.

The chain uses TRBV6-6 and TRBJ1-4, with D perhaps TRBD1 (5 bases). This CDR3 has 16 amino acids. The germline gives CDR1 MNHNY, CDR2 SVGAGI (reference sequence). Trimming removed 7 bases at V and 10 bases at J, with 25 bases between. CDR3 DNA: TGTGCCAGCAATACTCGGGACTCCGGGACGGGGGGAAAACTGTTTTTT. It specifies CASNTRDSGTGGKLFF.

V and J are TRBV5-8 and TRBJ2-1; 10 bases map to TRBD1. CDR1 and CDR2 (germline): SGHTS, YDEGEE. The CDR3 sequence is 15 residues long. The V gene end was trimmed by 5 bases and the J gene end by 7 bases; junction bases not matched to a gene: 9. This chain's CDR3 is CASRRTGTGVNEQFF. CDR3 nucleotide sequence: TGTGCCAGCAGGAGGACCGGGACAGGGGTTAATGAGCAGTTCTTC.

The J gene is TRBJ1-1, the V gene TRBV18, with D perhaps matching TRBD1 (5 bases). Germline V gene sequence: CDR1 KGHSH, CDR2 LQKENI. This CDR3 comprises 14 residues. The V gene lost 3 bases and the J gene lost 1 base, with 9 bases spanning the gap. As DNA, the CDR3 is TGTGCCAGCTCACCGTGGCAGGGGAACACTGAAGCTTTCTTT. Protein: CASSPWQGNTEAFF.

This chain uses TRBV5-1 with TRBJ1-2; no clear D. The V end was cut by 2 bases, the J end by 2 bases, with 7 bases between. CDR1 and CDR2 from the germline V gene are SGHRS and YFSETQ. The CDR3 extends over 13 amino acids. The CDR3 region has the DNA TGCGCCAGCAGCTTAACGGTAAACTATGGCTACACCTTC. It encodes CASSLTVNYGYTF. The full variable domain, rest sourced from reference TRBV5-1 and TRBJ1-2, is KAGVTQTPRYLIKTRGQQVTLSCSPISGHRSVSWYQQTPGQGLQFLFEYFSETQRNKGNFPGRFSGRQFSNSRSEMNVSTLELGDSALYLCASSLTVNYGYTFGSGTRLTVV.

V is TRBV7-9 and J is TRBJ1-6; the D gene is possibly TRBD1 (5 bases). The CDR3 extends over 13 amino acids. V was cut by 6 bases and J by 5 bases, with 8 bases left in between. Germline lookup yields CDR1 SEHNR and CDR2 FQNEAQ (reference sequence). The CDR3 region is CASSQGNNSPLHF. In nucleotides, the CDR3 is TGTGCCAGCAGTCAGGGAAATAATTCACCCCTCCACTTT. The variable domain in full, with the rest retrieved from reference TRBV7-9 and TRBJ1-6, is DTGVSQNPRHKITKRGQNVTFRCDPISEHNRLYWYRQTLGQGPEFLTYFQNEAQLEKSRLLSDRFSAERPKGSFSTLEIQRTEQGDSAMYLCASSQGNNSPLHFGNGTRLTVT.